What follows is one TCR beta chain and its context. Its cognate antigen is unknown. This entry belongs to a study of shared clonotypes between healthy human individuals. The study, taken as a whole, reports: Around 5.3% of naive CD4 clonotypes were shared across a few donors. Naive subsets usually exceeded memory subsets in estimated richness.

The CDR3 consists of 16 residues. Trimming at V came to 3 bases and at J to 2 bases, leaving 5 bases not matched to a gene. Germline lookup yields CDR1 SGDLS and CDR2 YYNGEE. The donor cohort consisted entirely of Caucasian adults residing in Nashville, Tennessee. Per the study methods: Junction-only immunoSEQ data arrived without quality scores, meaning filtering differed. Here immunoSEQ multiplex PCR was the method, and the copy in TCRdb shows in-frame clones only, minus some. The DNA was the basis for D and trimming; V, J and clone size are from that table. The sample carries roughly 2.5 million clones, approximately 90% recorded once.

J is TRBJ2-3 and V is TRBV9, with 11 nucleotides matching TRBD2. Sequenced: naive CD4+ T cells sorted from blood. Stated subset: CD45RA+ positively selected. This TCR came from a man between 18 and 29 years old in good health. For the CDR3, the DNA is TGTGCCAGCAGCGACCCTAGCGGGGGGCCCACAGATACGCAGTATTTT. This encodes CASSDPSGGPTDTQYF.